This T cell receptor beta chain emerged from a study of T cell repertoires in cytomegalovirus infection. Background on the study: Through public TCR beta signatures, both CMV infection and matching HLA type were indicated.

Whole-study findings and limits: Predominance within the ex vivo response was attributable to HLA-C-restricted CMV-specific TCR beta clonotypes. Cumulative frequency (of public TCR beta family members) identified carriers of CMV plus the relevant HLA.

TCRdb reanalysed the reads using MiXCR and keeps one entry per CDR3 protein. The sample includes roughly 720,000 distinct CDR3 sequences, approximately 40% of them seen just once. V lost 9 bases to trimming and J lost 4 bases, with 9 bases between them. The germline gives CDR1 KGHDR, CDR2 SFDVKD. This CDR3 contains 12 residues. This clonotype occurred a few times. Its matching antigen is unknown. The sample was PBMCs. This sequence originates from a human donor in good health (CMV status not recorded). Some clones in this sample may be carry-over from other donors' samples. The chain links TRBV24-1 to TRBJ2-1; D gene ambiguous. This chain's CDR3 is CATGQTYNEQFF. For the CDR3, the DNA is TGTGCCACCGGGCAGACTTACAATGAGCAGTTCTTC.